The clone carrying this TCR beta chain was seen repeatedly, ten times or more. The data derive from a study of blood T cell repertoires in COVID-19. Study information: There were acute and convalescent COVID-19 samples, and they came from the United States, Italy and Spain. Sample material is recorded as cDNA or gDNA derived from T cells, B-cell-depleted T cells, or PBMCs.

Per the original methods: Estimation of nucleated cell counts relied on the amplification of reference gene primers. The protocol was immunoSEQ multiplex PCR, while the TCRdb copy is restricted to in-frame clones and leaves out a portion. V, J and clone size reflect that table, while D and trimming were determined from the DNA. The profile shows 35,000 or so clones, roughly 90% of them singletons. V was clipped by 3 bases and J by 5 bases, with 10 bases between them. Germline CDR1 MNHNS, CDR2 SASEGT. The CDR3 length is 13 residues. The sample comprised peripheral blood. This TCR was recovered from a man aged 60-69 years with active or convalescent COVID-19. This chain joins TRBV6-1 and TRBJ2-5; possible D gene TRBD1, 5 bases. This CDR3 is CASSETDGETQYF. As DNA, the CDR3 is TGTGCCAGCAGTGAGACAGACGGGGAGACCCAGTACTTC.